Shown below are 6 T cell receptor beta chains from a single sample sequenced in a study of regulatory T cells in long-lasting Graves disease. Construction of TCR beta libraries relied on iRepertoire HTBI primers and on Arm-PCR targeting CDR3 regions. One entry per CDR3 protein results from TCRdb running MiXCR on the multiplex PCR reads. The sample records 300,000 to 400,000 distinct CDR3 sequences, roughly 17% being singletons. This sample's time point: newly diagnosed GD, antithyroid drugs for less than 3 months. PBMCs provided the RNA from which the TCR library was made. These data were also reused for a study on T cells in Graves' hyperthyroidism and ophthalmopathy.

The sequencing here drew on peripheral blood mononuclear cells (PBMCs), taken at new diagnosis, from a patient treated with antithyroid drugs. Receptors originate from a man aged 35 to 55 with Graves disease.

This clonotype was seen repeatedly, ten times or more. This chain links TRBV6-1 with TRBJ1-3; TRBD1 agrees at 9 bases. The trim removed 1 base at V and 5 bases at J, leaving 3 bases unmatched. CDR1 MNHNS and CDR2 SASEGT come from the germline V gene. This CDR3 spans 15 amino acids. The CDR3 protein is CASSEGDRERNTIYF. The CDR3, as DNA: TGTGCCAGCAGTGAAGGGGACAGGGAGAGAAACACCATATATTTT.

This clonotype was recorded many times. The V and J genes are TRBV5-1 and TRBJ2-7, with 11 bases fitting TRBD1. Trimming at V came to 3 bases and at J to 2 bases, leaving 4 bases not matched to a gene. The V gene's germline CDR1 is SGHRS and CDR2 YFSETQ. This CDR3 contains 15 residues. The DNA of the CDR3 is TGCGCCAGCAGCTGGACAGGGGGCGATGCCTACGAGCAGTACTTC. Translating it yields CASSWTGGDAYEQYF.

This clonotype has ten or more counts. The rearrangement links TRBV2 to TRBJ2-3; D gene uncertain. The germline V gene has CDR1 SNHLY and CDR2 FYNNEI. Trimming took off 4 bases at V and 4 bases at J, with 6 bases between the two ends. The CDR3 runs to 12 residues. The CDR3, as DNA: TGTGCCAGCAGTGGCGTTTCAGATACGCAGTATTTT. It yields the protein CASSGVSDTQYF. Full variable domain (missing parts from reference TRBV2 and TRBJ2-3): EPEVTQTPSHQVTQMGQEVILRCVPISNHLYFYWYRQILGQKVEFLVSFYNNEISEKSEIFDDQFSVERPDGSNFTLKIRSTKLEDSAMYFCASSGVSDTQYFGPGTRLTVL.

In its sample, this clonotype was seen many times. J is TRBJ1-5 and V is TRBV3-1; D not certain. Germline lookup yields CDR1 LGHDT and CDR2 YNNKEL (reference sequence). The CDR3 length is 13 residues. Trimming cost V 1 base and J 3 bases, with 4 bases left between them. DNA for the CDR3: TGTGCCAGCAGCCAAGGGCCCAATCAGCCCCAGCATTTT. Translation gives CASSQGPNQPQHF.

The sample holds many counts of this clonotype. This sequence joins TRBV2 and TRBJ2-7; no firm D call. Germline lookup yields CDR1 SNHLY and CDR2 FYNNEI. The V and J ends lost 4 bases and 7 bases respectively, with 11 bases between them. There are 12 residues in the CDR3. CDR3 in amino acids: CASSVPLREQYF. The CDR3 nucleotides read TGTGCCAGCAGTGTCCCCCTGAGGGAGCAGTACTTC.

The V gene is TRBV18, the J gene TRBJ1-2; the D gene is possibly TRBD1 (6 bases). The CDR3 is 14 amino acids. In germline, CDR1 is KGHSH, CDR2 LQKENI. Trimming took off 1 base at V and 4 bases at J, with 10 bases between the two ends. For the CDR3, the DNA is TGTGCCAGCTCACCACAGGGGGGCGTCTATGGCTACACCTTC. Translation: CASSPQGGVYGYTF. Combining the CDR3 with reference TRBV18 and TRBJ1-2 gives the whole variable domain NAGVMQNPRHLVRRRGQEARLRCSPMKGHSHVYWYRQLPEEGLKFMVYLQKENIIDESGMPKERFSAEFPKEGPSILRIQQVVRGDSAAYFCASSPQGGVYGYTFGSGTRLTVV.